The 27 T cell receptor beta chains in this list originate from one sample, sequenced in a study of cytomegalovirus exposure and HLA in healthy donors (dated by TCRdb to about 2017). The receptor library was made with the immunoSEQ multiplex PCR assay. The clones in this table, taken by TCRdb from immuneACCESS, are in-frame only. Not every clone is retained; where verified, under half of the shortfall comes from an unresolved V gene, and the cause of the rest is unknown. Here the sample has around 60,000 clones; approximately 95% occur a single time. 1% to 1.5% of the sample lies in the top ten. The source material was PBMCs. These receptors all stem from a woman aged 18-29 years in good health and CMV-seronegative.

The chain links TRBV7-2 to TRBJ2-7, with D unclear. Germline CDR1 and CDR2: SGHTA and FQGNSA. The CDR3 contains 12 residues. V lost 1 base to trimming and J lost 6 bases, with 7 bases between them. CDR3 protein: CASSLGRREQYF. DNA of the CDR3: TGTGCCAGCAGCTTAGGGAGACGCGAGCAGTACTTC.

This chain connects TRBV11-1 to TRBJ2-3, with D tentatively TRBD1 (5 bases). This CDR3 is built from 11 residues. Trimming stripped 5 bases from V and 6 bases from J, with 6 bases between. CDR1 and CDR2 from the germline V gene are SGHAT and FQDESV (reference sequence). Here the CDR3 reads CASSNRDTQYF. The CDR3 coding sequence is TGTGCCAGCAGCAACAGGGATACGCAGTATTTT. The whole variable domain, filled in from reference TRBV11-1 and TRBJ2-3, reads EAEVAQSPRYKITEKSQAVAFWCDPISGHATLYWYRQILGQGPELLVQFQDESVVDDSQLPKDRFSAERLKGVDSTLKIQPAELGDSAMYLCASSNRDTQYFGPGTRLTVL.

The chain recombines TRBV27 with TRBJ1-2; D remains ambiguous. Trimming pared 2 bases from V and 4 bases from J, leaving 11 bases between. The CDR3 contains 14 residues. The germline V gene encodes CDR1 MNHEY and CDR2 SMNVEV (reference sequence). CDR3 nucleotides: TGTGCCAGCAGTTTACGTGGGCGCCCCTATGGCTACACCTTC. It encodes CASSLRGRPYGYTF.

The J gene is TRBJ2-1, the V gene TRBV11-2; D may be TRBD2 (6 bases). The length of the CDR3 is 13 residues. Germline V gene sequence: CDR1 SGHAT, CDR2 FQNNGV. The ends were cut back, 5 bases at V and 6 bases at J, with 11 bases in the middle. The CDR3 DNA follows: TGTGCCAGCAGCGCGGGACCACTCAATGAGCAGTTCTTC. It codes for CASSAGPLNEQFF.

This clone was recorded only once. The identical CDR3 is also encoded by other nucleotide sequences in the sample. V gene TRBV18 combines with J gene TRBJ2-5; 10 nucleotides align to TRBD2. Per the germline V gene, CDR1 is KGHSH and CDR2 is LQKENI. With V trimmed by 1 base and J by 1 base, 0 bases remained unmatched. This CDR3 is 15 amino acids long. This chain's CDR3 is CASSPLAGGQETQYF. The CDR3 coding sequence is TGTGCCAGCTCACCACTAGCGGGGGGCCAAGAGACCCAGTACTTC. Based on the CDR3 plus reference TRBV18 and TRBJ2-5, the full variable domain is NAGVMQNPRHLVRRRGQEARLRCSPMKGHSHVYWYRQLPEEGLKFMVYLQKENIIDESGMPKERFSAEFPKEGPSILRIQQVVRGDSAAYFCASSPLAGGQETQYFGPGTRLLVL.

V is TRBV5-1 and J is TRBJ2-7; D possibly corresponds to TRBD1 (6 bases). Trimming stripped 4 bases from V and 4 bases from J, with 15 bases between. Germline values: CDR1 SGHRS, CDR2 YFSETQ. The CDR3 is 14 residues long. CDR3 amino acids: CASSGNRQGYEQYF. As DNA, the CDR3 is TGCGCCAGCAGCGGCAACCGTCAGGGGTACGAGCAGTACTTC.

The V call is TRBV18, the J call TRBJ1-5; 7 bases match TRBD1. The CDR3 extends over 14 amino acids. The germline CDR1 and CDR2 sequences are KGHSH and LQKENI. With 8 bases clipped from V and 2 bases from J, the junction kept 6 bases outside the gene matches. The CDR3 is CASNDRAGNQPQHF. CDR3 DNA sequence: TGTGCCAGCAACGACAGGGCCGGCAATCAGCCCCAGCATTTT.

The chain employs TRBV5-1 and TRBJ2-1; D may be TRBD1 (6 bases). This CDR3 has 13 amino acids. Germline V gene data show CDR1 as SGHRS and CDR2 as YFSETQ. V lost 2 bases, J lost 8 bases, and 11 bases lay in between. DNA of the CDR3: TGCGCCAGCAGCTTTAGTGGGGGCGATGAGCAGTTCTTC. It specifies CASSFSGGDEQFF.

The rearrangement uses TRBV27 and TRBJ2-3; 9 bases are shared with TRBD2. The trim removed 1 base at V and 3 bases at J, leaving 5 bases unmatched. Looked up from germline, CDR1 is MNHEY and CDR2 is SMNVEV (reference sequence). The CDR3 runs to 16 residues. CDR3 amino acids: CASSLWTSAGTDTQYF. DNA for the CDR3: TGTGCCAGCAGTTTATGGACTAGCGCAGGGACAGATACGCAGTATTTT.

For the CDR3, the DNA is TGTGCCAGCAGTTTACTCCTCAATCAGCCCCAGCATTTT. Encoded protein: CASSLLLNQPQHF. The V gene is TRBV28, the J gene TRBJ1-5; no firm D call. CDR1 and CDR2 from the germline V gene are MDHEN and SYDVKM. The CDR3 extends over 13 amino acids. V was shortened by 2 bases and J by 3 bases, with 5 bases between the two germline ends.

A single count supports this clone. Germline and junction disagree at one end, which may indicate a read error. The chain has TRBV7-6 and TRBJ2-1; TRBD2 matches 12 bases. The germline V gene has CDR1 SGHVS and CDR2 FNYEAQ. The CDR3 spans 18 residues. CDR3: CGSSLGVSSGRALNEQFF. DNA for the CDR3: TGTGGCAGCAGCTTAGGGGTCTCTAGCGGGAGGGCCTTAAATGAGCAGTTCTTC. The full variable domain, in which reference TRBV7-6 and TRBJ2-1 provide the parts outside the CDR3, is GAGVSQSPRYKVTKRGQDVALRCDPISGHVSLYWYRQALGQGPEFLTYFNYEAQQDKSGLPNDRFSAERPEGSISTLTIQRTEQRDSAMYRCGSSLGVSSGRALNEQFFGPGTRLTVL.

The chain carries TRBV21-1 and TRBJ2-2; the table gives TRBD1 as D, unverified against the DNA. TRBV21-1 is designated a pseudogene. This CDR3 is 19 amino acids long. The CDR3 bases are TGTGCCAGCAGCAAAGCGCTGAGAGACAGGGGGTTGTGGATCGGGGAGCTGTTTTTT. Its translation: CASSKALRDRGLWIGELFF.

This chain connects TRBV9 to TRBJ1-3; no reliable D call. This CDR3 has 16 residues. CDR1 is SGDLS and CDR2 is YYNGEE in the germline V gene. Trimming took off 7 bases at V and 0 bases at J, with 17 bases between the two ends. The CDR3 DNA is TGTGCCAGCTCCCTAGTCGGCAGTAGCTCTGGAAACACCATATATTTT. It translates to CASSLVGSSSGNTIYF.

The genes are TRBV28 and TRBJ2-7, with 11 bases that match TRBD1. CDR1 is MDHEN and CDR2 is SYDVKM in the germline V gene. J gave up 3 bases and V 3 bases, and 7 bases lay outside the gene matches. This CDR3 has 16 residues. CDR3 sequence (DNA): TGTGCCAGCAGTTTTGGGACAGGGGGGGCGCACTACGAGCAGTACTTC. It codes for CASSFGTGGAHYEQYF.

V usage is TRBV19 and J usage is TRBJ1-2, with 8 positions matching TRBD1. The CDR3 is 13 amino acids. V trimming: 5 bases; J trimming: 13 bases; junction bases outside the gene matches: 12. Germline assignment: CDR1 LNHDA and CDR2 SQIVND (reference sequence). The CDR3 sequence: CASSVTGTGGSTF. The CDR3 bases are TGTGCCAGTAGTGTAACCGGGACAGGCGGCAGCACCTTC.

This clone has just one count. The rearrangement uses TRBV30 and TRBJ2-2, with D perhaps matching TRBD2 (6 bases). The V and J ends lost 8 bases and 2 bases respectively, with 15 bases between them. The V gene's germline CDR1 is GTSNPN and CDR2 SVGIG (reference sequence). CDR3 length: 14 residues. The CDR3 DNA sequence: TGTGCCCGATCCGCCGCGGGAAACACCGGGGAGCTGTTTTTT. Translating it yields CARSAAGNTGELFF.

This clone was observed a single time. The V call is TRBV18, the J call TRBJ2-1; 9 nucleotides line up with TRBD2. In germline, CDR1 is KGHSH, CDR2 LQKENI. The CDR3 runs to 15 residues. The V segment lost 6 bases and the J segment 8 bases; nucleotides outside the gene matches: 11. The CDR3 sequence: CASSPRAGGSDEQFF. CDR3 in DNA: TGTGCCAGCTCCCCAAGGGCGGGAGGGTCGGATGAGCAGTTCTTC.

This clone was observed a single time. Sequence at one end of the junction differs from germline and may be a read error. The genes are TRBV7-6 and TRBJ2-5; D gene uncertain. The CDR3 is 12 residues long. Per the germline V gene, CDR1 is SGHVS and CDR2 is FNYEAQ. CDR3 residues: CGSSPWRETQYF. In DNA, the CDR3 is TGTGGCAGCAGCCCCTGGCGGGAGACCCAGTACTTC.

J is TRBJ2-7 and V is TRBV28, with a tentative D call TRBD2 (5 bases). The germline CDR1 and CDR2 sequences are MDHEN and SYDVKM. The CDR3 totals 14 residues. V was pared by 7 bases and J by 1 base, with 14 bases between. Here the CDR3 reads CASNSDWESYEQYF. Written as DNA, the CDR3 is TGTGCCAGCAACTCGGATTGGGAGTCCTACGAGCAGTACTTC.

DNA for the CDR3: TGTGCCAGCAGCCGCGGGACAGCCAGCTCCTATGGCTACACCTTC. Translated, it gives CASSRGTASSYGYTF. This sequence joins TRBV7-6 and TRBJ1-2, with 7 bases identical to TRBD1. The CDR3 consists of 15 residues. J lost 4 bases, V lost 5 bases, and 10 bases had no gene match. Germline-derived CDR1 and CDR2 are SGHVS and FNYEAQ. Using reference TRBV7-6 and TRBJ1-2 for the parts outside the CDR3, the full variable domain is GAGVSQSPRYKVTKRGQDVALRCDPISGHVSLYWYRQALGQGPEFLTYFNYEAQQDKSGLPNDRFSAERPEGSISTLTIQRTEQRDSAMYRCASSRGTASSYGYTFGSGTRLTVV.

The chain employs TRBV11-2 and TRBJ1-2, with TRBD1 matching over 9 bases. V was clipped by 0 bases and J by 13 bases; unmatched bases: 9. Germline V gene sequence: CDR1 SGHAT, CDR2 FQNNGV. The CDR3 is 14 residues long. The DNA of the CDR3 is TGTGCCAGCAGCTTAGACATCCGGGACAGGGCTCTCACCTTC. Translation gives CASSLDIRDRALTF.

V is TRBV6-5 and J is TRBJ2-7, with a possible D match to TRBD1 (6 bases). This CDR3 spans 13 amino acids. V lost 2 bases, J lost 4 bases, and 9 bases lay in between. The V gene's germline CDR1 is MNHEY and CDR2 SVGAGI. The CDR3 DNA sequence: TGTGCCAGCAGTTACCCTCAGGGGTACGAGCAGTACTTC. Translation gives CASSYPQGYEQYF.

The V call is TRBV7-2, the J call TRBJ2-5; D is ambiguous. Germline CDR1 and CDR2: SGHTA and FQGNSA. V dropped 5 bases and J dropped 0 bases, with 16 bases sitting between them. This CDR3 region has 16 residues. The CDR3 DNA follows: TGTGCCAGCAGCCATCCCCCTCTAGAGAACCAAGAGACCCAGTACTTC. Its translation: CASSHPPLENQETQYF.

V is TRBV28 and J is TRBJ2-7, with D tentatively TRBD2 (6 bases). This CDR3 has 14 amino acids. Trimming removed 7 bases at V and 3 bases at J, with 16 bases between. Germline loops: CDR1 MDHEN, CDR2 SYDVKM. The CDR3 loop is CASTQRVLGYEQYF. The DNA of the CDR3 is TGTGCCAGCACCCAGCGGGTGCTAGGCTACGAGCAGTACTTC. Together with reference TRBV28 and TRBJ2-7, the CDR3 gives the full variable domain: DVKVTQSSRYLVKRTGEKVFLECVQDMDHENMFWYRQDPGLGLRLIYFSYDVKMKEKGDIPEGYSVSREKKERFSLILESASTNQTSMYLCASTQRVLGYEQYFGPGTRLTVT.

This chain links TRBV27 with TRBJ1-3, with D hard to call. The CDR3 loop spans 15 amino acids. The ends were cut back, 6 bases at V and 0 bases at J, with 12 bases in the middle. The germline V gene has CDR1 MNHEY and CDR2 SMNVEV (reference sequence). The CDR3: CASRRAGGSGNTIYF. Here the CDR3 DNA reads TGTGCCAGCAGAAGGGCAGGAGGCTCTGGAAACACCATATATTTT.

The chain recombines TRBV7-3 with TRBJ2-1; D perhaps matches TRBD1 (6 bases). CDR1 is SGHTA and CDR2 is FQGTGA in the germline V gene. V lost 5 bases and J 8 bases, leaving 25 bases between the germline ends. CDR3 length: 17 amino acids. As DNA, the CDR3 is TGTGCCAGCAGCCGCCTACCACCGGGACACACACCCTATGAGCAGTTCTTC. Translating it yields CASSRLPPGHTPYEQFF.

The genes are TRBV6-6 and TRBJ2-7; 10 bases line up with TRBD2. V lost 6 bases and J lost 4; bases outside the gene matches: 9. The CDR3 is 15 residues long. Germline V lookup: CDR1 MNHNY, CDR2 SVGAGI (reference sequence). DNA for the CDR3: TGTGCCAGCAGATCTACTAGCGGGAAGGGGTACGAGCAGTACTTC. This encodes CASRSTSGKGYEQYF.